One T cell receptor beta chain is described in this entry. Antigen specificity is unknown. These data come from a study of cytomegalovirus exposure and HLA in healthy donors. V was pared by 7 bases and J by 7 bases, with 8 bases of the junction left unmatched. This CDR3 is built from 14 residues. CDR1 and CDR2 (germline): MGHRA, YSYEKL. PCR used 60 Vbeta primers and 13 Jbeta primers. Only in-frame clones appear in the TCRdb table, and some are missing; sequencing was by immunoSEQ multiplex PCR. The sample includes about 130,000 clones, approximately 80% seen only once; the top ten take 0.95% to 1.5%. Regarding the study as a whole: Cytomegalovirus association was assigned to 170 or so TCR beta chains.

This rearrangement joins TRBV4-1 to TRBJ2-2; 8 bases agree with TRBD1. What was sequenced was PBMCs. This sequence originates from a man between 45 and 60 years old in good health and CMV-seronegative. CDR3 sequence reads: CASTMDRASGELFF. The DNA of the CDR3 is TGCGCCAGCACCATGGACAGGGCGAGCGGGGAGCTGTTTTTT.